This T cell receptor (beta chain) appears in the sequencing data of a study of T cells in localized non-small cell lung cancer. Findings and caveats of the study: Greater blood T cell density accompanied longer overall survival.

Details on this clone: Its antigen is undetermined.

The method was immunoSEQ multiplex PCR; TCRdb's version includes in-frame clones alone and lacks a portion of them. The sample has roughly 24,000 clones, less than 95% seen once; the top ten hold 4% to 5%. The germline V gene encodes CDR1 MNHEY and CDR2 SVGAGI. This CDR3 contains 15 residues. V shed 8 bases and J 1 base; nucleotides not matched to a gene: 10. The source material was peripheral blood, sampled before any cancer treatment. The source of this sequence is a female donor at least 60 years old with stage II squamous cell lung carcinoma. This chain uses TRBV6-5 with TRBJ1-1, with 7 bases that match TRBD1. The CDR3 protein is CASRTGAPRNTEAFF. The CDR3 DNA is TGTGCCAGCCGCACAGGGGCCCCTAGGAACACTGAAGCTTTCTTT.